This T cell receptor (beta chain) was sequenced in a study of T cell repertoires in cytomegalovirus infection. The overall study: Signatures in public TCR beta sequences pointed to both CMV infection and matching HLA type.

Germline V gene sequence: CDR1 LNHDA, CDR2 SQIVND (reference sequence). This CDR3 comprises 15 residues. Trimming removed 6 bases at V and 2 bases at J, with 14 bases between. This clonotype was recorded a few times. Its specificity is unknown. The study, taken as a whole, reports: Dominant in the ex vivo response were TCR beta clonotypes restricted by HLA-C and specific for CMV. Accumulated public TCR beta family frequency recognized individuals carrying CMV together with the relevant HLA.

TCRdb passed the reads through MiXCR, listing each CDR3 protein once. The sample lists 130,000 or so distinct CDR3 sequences, 5.5% to 8% occurring once. This receptor was taken from a human donor in good health (CMV status not recorded). Some clones in this sample may be carry-over from other donors' samples. Sequences were obtained from PBMCs. The chain employs TRBV19 and TRBJ1-5, with D unclear. CDR3 DNA: TGTGCCAGTAGGGACCGGGGTCTGGGCAATCAGCCCCAGCATTTT. Translated, it gives CASRDRGLGNQPQHF. The full variable domain, with the rest looked up from reference TRBV19 and TRBJ1-5, is DGGITQSPKYLFRKEGQNVTLSCEQNLNHDAMYWYRQDPGQGLRLIYYSQIVNDFQKGDIAEGYSVSREKKESFPLTVTSAQKNPTAFYLCASRDRGLGNQPQHFGDGTRLSIL.